The 4 T cell receptor beta chains below come from one sample, sequenced in a study of cytomegalovirus exposure and HLA in healthy donors. Both 60 Vbeta primers and 13 Jbeta primers went into the PCR. TCRdb's copy holds only in-frame clones and misses some; the assay was immunoSEQ multiplex PCR. The table records roughly 120,000 clones, 76% of them present only once. Sequenced material: PBMCs. The receptors shown here come from a woman between 50 and 59 years old in good health and CMV-seropositive.

This rearrangement joins TRBV21-1 to TRBJ2-7; the table's D call of TRBD2 was not tested on the DNA. TRBV21-1 is listed as a pseudogene. The CDR3 runs to 14 residues. CDR3 coding DNA: TGTGCCAGCAGCAAAGTCGCGCCCTCCTACGAGCAGTACTTC. Residues: CASSKVAPSYEQYF.

The rearrangement links TRBV15 to TRBJ2-7; 10 bases match TRBD1. CDR3 length: 16 residues. V lost 2 bases and J lost 2; bases outside the gene matches: 6. The germline V gene has CDR1 LNHNV and CDR2 YYDKDF (reference sequence). CDR3 sequence (DNA): TGTGCCACCAGCAGAACGGGACAGGGGAAGGCCTACGAGCAGTACTTC. Its protein is CATSRTGQGKAYEQYF.

The V call is TRBV12-5, the J call TRBJ2-2, with D possibly matching TRBD2 (5 bases). Germline V gene data show CDR1 as LGHNT and CDR2 as FRNRAP. This CDR3 is built from 13 residues. Trimming pared 0 bases from V and 8 bases from J, leaving 7 bases between. CDR3 amino acids: CASGLVSGGELFF. CDR3 bases: TGTGCTAGTGGTTTGGTATCGGGGGGGGAGCTGTTTTTT.

The V gene is TRBV18, the J gene TRBJ2-1, with 7 bases aligning to TRBD2. The J segment lost 7 bases and the V segment lost 2 bases, leaving 11 bases of the junction unmatched. The V gene's germline CDR1 is KGHSH and CDR2 LQKENI. The CDR3 is 16 amino acids. The CDR3 region is CASSPTNSGVGNEQFF. As DNA, the CDR3 is TGTGCCAGCTCACCAACCAACAGCGGGGTCGGAAATGAGCAGTTCTTC.